This T cell receptor beta chain was sequenced during a study of blood T cell repertoires in COVID-19. Study information: COVID-19 samples collected from the United States, Italy and Spain covered acute and convalescent phases.

Participants, about 18 to 90 years old, spanned some 23 US areas. Participants were placed into cohorts based on the clinical history they reported. J lost 0 bases, V lost 5 bases, and 5 bases had no gene match. The CDR3 sequence is 16 residues long. Germline CDR1 LGHNA, CDR2 YSLEER. Authors' methods: Reference gene primer amplification in the assay estimated nucleated cell counts. This table comes from immunoSEQ multiplex PCR, and its TCRdb copy is limited to in-frame clones, with some not included. V, J and clone size reflect that table, while D and trimming were determined from the DNA. The sample comprises 370,000 or so clones, approximately 89% of which are singletons, and under 1.5% rests with the top ten.

This receptor was obtained from a man aged 25 to 40 who had recovered from COVID-19. Sequenced material: PBMCs or T cells enriched from blood (not recorded which). The V call is TRBV4-3, the J call TRBJ2-2; TRBD2 agrees at 8 bases. The CDR3 sequence: CASSVNSGANTGELFF. CDR3 in DNA: TGCGCCAGCAGCGTAAATAGCGGGGCGAACACCGGGGAGCTGTTTTTT.